A single sample gave rise to the 22 T cell receptor beta chains below, sequenced in a study of blood T cell repertoires in COVID-19. The method was immunoSEQ multiplex PCR; TCRdb's version includes in-frame clones alone and lacks a portion of them. Of 200,000 or so clones in the sample, roughly 79% are singletons; the top ten hold roughly a sixth. Material: peripheral blood. The receptors shown here come from a man between 60 and 75 years old with active or convalescent COVID-19.

This clone showed up just once. V usage is TRBV21-1 and J usage is TRBJ2-7; TRBD1, the table's D call, lacks a check against the DNA. TRBV21-1 is tagged as a pseudogene. The CDR3 consists of 14 residues. CDR3 DNA: TGTGCCAGCCCCCCGGACATTGAATCCCACGAGCAGTACTTC. Protein sequence: CASPPDIESHEQYF.

This chain joins TRBV28 and TRBJ2-7; tentative D call: TRBD1 (5 bases). Trimming cost V 7 bases and J 1 base, with 17 bases left between them. Per germline, CDR1 MDHEN and CDR2 SYDVKM. This CDR3 region has 15 residues. In nucleotides, the CDR3 is TGTGCCAGCAATCCCCGACGGGCAGGGTCCTACGAGCAGTACTTC. Translation: CASNPRRAGSYEQYF.

This rearrangement joins TRBV7-3 to TRBJ2-3; unclear D gene. Germline V gene data show CDR1 as SGHTA and CDR2 as FQGTGA. The CDR3 runs to 13 residues. The V end was cut by 4 bases, the J end by 5 bases, with 10 bases between. The CDR3 bases are TGTGCCAGCAGCTCTAACTACGGAGATACGCAGTATTTT. Its protein product is CASSSNYGDTQYF. Combining the CDR3 with reference TRBV7-3 and TRBJ2-3 gives the whole variable domain GAGVSQTPSNKVTEKGKYVELRCDPISGHTALYWYRQSLGQGPEFLIYFQGTGAADDSGLPNDRFFAVRPEGSVSTLKIQRTERGDSAVYLCASSSNYGDTQYFGPGTRLTVL.

This chain joins TRBV4-2 and TRBJ2-7, with TRBD2 identical over 8 bases. The germline V gene has CDR1 LGHNA and CDR2 YNFKEQ. Trimming at V came to 4 bases and at J to 7 bases, leaving 15 bases not matched to a gene. The length of the CDR3 is 16 residues. The CDR3 DNA is TGTGCCAGCAGCCCAACTGGGTCAGCGGGAGCAGGGGAGCAGTACTTC. Translation gives CASSPTGSAGAGEQYF.

This clone was seen once. The chain uses TRBV7-9 and TRBJ1-2; 9 bases are shared with TRBD1. CDR1 is SEHNR and CDR2 is FQNEAQ in the germline V gene (reference sequence). The CDR3 spans 15 residues. The J segment lost 4 bases and the V segment lost 3 bases, leaving 6 bases of the junction unmatched. The CDR3 DNA reads TGTGCCAGCAGCTTTGCGGGACAGGGAGTCTATGGCTACACCTTC. Translation: CASSFAGQGVYGYTF.

The gene calls are TRBV29-1 and TRBJ2-7; 7 bases fit TRBD2. Germline V CDR1 and CDR2: SQVTM, ANQGSEA. V dropped 6 bases and J dropped 7; count of bases not matched to a gene: 12. This CDR3 is built from 13 residues. The CDR3 DNA follows: TGCAGCGTAGCGATGGACCCCGGGAGGGAGCAGTACTTC. Protein product: CSVAMDPGREQYF.

This chain links TRBV4-1 with TRBJ2-1; 9 bases are a match to TRBD2. V lost 0 bases, J lost 5 bases, and 2 bases stayed unmatched. The germline gives CDR1 MGHRA, CDR2 YSYEKL. The CDR3 totals 15 residues. The CDR3 region is CASSQESGRNNEQFF. CDR3 nucleotide sequence: TGCGCCAGCAGCCAAGAAAGCGGGAGGAACAATGAGCAGTTCTTC.

This chain joins TRBV25-1 and TRBJ1-1, with TRBD1 matching over 7 bases. Germline trimming cut 2 bases from V and 5 bases from J; bases unmatched to any gene: 8. The CDR3 spans 15 residues. In germline, CDR1 is MGHDK, CDR2 SYGVNS. CDR3 in DNA: TGTGCCAGCAGTGAACCAGGGGGTTCGGAAACTGAAGCTTTCTTT. Translation: CASSEPGGSETEAFF.

This clone has only a few counts. The J gene is TRBJ2-2, the V gene TRBV27; possible D gene TRBD1, 5 bases. V was pared by 6 bases and J by 6 bases, with 14 bases between. This CDR3 is 14 amino acids long. Germline-derived CDR1 and CDR2 are MNHEY and SMNVEV (reference sequence). The chain's CDR3 is CASRTASGAGELFF. In DNA, the CDR3 is TGTGCCAGCAGGACAGCTTCTGGTGCCGGGGAGCTGTTTTTT.

The rearrangement joins TRBV24-1 to TRBJ1-6; the D gene is possibly TRBD1 (6 bases). V lost 9 bases to trimming and J lost 5 bases, with 22 bases between them. The CDR3 has 17 residues. The germline gives CDR1 KGHDR, CDR2 SFDVKD. CDR3 sequence (DNA): TGTGCCACCGTGTGGGAGAACTGGACAGCTCATAATTCACCCCTCCACTTT. Its translation is CATVWENWTAHNSPLHF.

The chain recombines TRBV7-9 with TRBJ2-5; a weak D match, TRBD1 (5 bases). V lost 1 base to trimming and J lost 4 bases, with 13 bases between them. This CDR3 contains 15 residues. Germline V gene lookup returns CDR1 SEHNR and CDR2 FQNEAQ (reference sequence). The CDR3 bases are TGTGCCAGCAGCTTAGTTGGGAATAGGGGAGAGACCCAGTACTTC. This encodes CASSLVGNRGETQYF.

The CDR3 coding sequence is TGTGCCAGCAGCCCGTGGAGGGTCTACACAGATACGCAGTATTTT. Residues: CASSPWRVYTDTQYF. This chain uses TRBV7-8 with TRBJ2-3, with D perhaps TRBD2 (6 bases). V lost 5 bases, J lost 2 bases, and 14 bases lay in between. The CDR3 is 15 amino acids. CDR1 is SGHVS, CDR2 FQNEAQ, per germline.

The chain recombines TRBV7-9 with TRBJ2-2; the D gene is possibly TRBD1 (5 bases). The germline V gene has CDR1 SEHNR and CDR2 FQNEAQ (reference sequence). V was pared by 1 base and J by 6 bases, with 9 bases between. The CDR3 has 14 residues. The CDR3 protein is CASSLVRAPGELFF. Here the CDR3 DNA reads TGTGCCAGCAGCTTAGTCAGGGCTCCCGGGGAGCTGTTTTTT.

The V gene is TRBV7-3, the J gene TRBJ2-1, with TRBD2 matching over 9 bases. Germline values: CDR1 SGHTA, CDR2 FQGTGA. J lost 8 bases, V lost 2 bases, and 13 bases had no gene match. This CDR3 has 17 amino acids. The CDR3 region has the DNA TGTGCCAGCAGCTTAGGCTCACGAGCGGGAGGTTCCGATGAGCAGTTCTTC. This sequence encodes CASSLGSRAGGSDEQFF.

CDR3 DNA sequence: TGTGCCACCTCCCGACTACAGGGTTTGGTCGGGGAGCTGTTTTTT. Its protein product is CATSRLQGLVGELFF. The chain uses TRBV19 and TRBJ2-2; TRBD1 might be the D (6 bases). This CDR3 region has 15 residues. From germline, CDR1 is LNHDA and CDR2 SQIVND (reference sequence). V shed 10 bases and J shed 7 bases, with 22 bases lying between them. Supplemented by reference TRBV19 and TRBJ2-2, the full variable domain reads DGGITQSPKYLFRKEGQNVTLSCEQNLNHDAMYWYRQDPGQGLRLIYYSQIVNDFQKGDIAEGYSVSREKKESFPLTVTSAQKNPTAFYLCATSRLQGLVGELFFGEGSRLTVL.

The chain joins TRBV24-1 to TRBJ2-5, with TRBD2 matching 11 bases. Germline lookup yields CDR1 KGHDR and CDR2 SFDVKD. Unmatched junction bases numbered 13, after V lost 3 bases and J lost 2 bases. There are 19 residues in the CDR3. The CDR3 protein is CATSDNTLGTSGGQETQYF. In DNA form, the CDR3 reads TGTGCCACCAGTGATAACACCCTCGGGACTAGCGGAGGGCAAGAGACCCAGTACTTC.

The chain recombines TRBV11-3 with TRBJ2-7; 8 nucleotides line up with TRBD1. The CDR3 consists of 15 residues. CDR1 and CDR2 (germline): SGHNT, YENEEA. Trimming removed 5 bases from V and 3 bases from J; junction bases left unmatched: 9. This CDR3 reads CASSDRGKSLYEQYF. DNA for the CDR3: TGTGCCAGCAGCGACAGGGGTAAATCCCTCTACGAGCAGTACTTC.

V gene TRBV19 combines with J gene TRBJ1-2, with D perhaps matching TRBD1 (6 bases). The germline CDR1 and CDR2 sequences are LNHDA and SQIVND (reference sequence). The germline V and J ends were trimmed by 5 bases and 1 base, with 14 bases remaining between them. The CDR3 covers 15 residues. The CDR3 region is CASSDRDTLNYGYTF. DNA for the CDR3: TGTGCCAGTAGTGATCGGGACACTCTTAACTATGGCTACACCTTC.

This chain uses TRBV21-1 with TRBJ2-2; the table gives TRBD1 as D, unverified against the DNA. TRBV21-1 corresponds to a pseudogene. This CDR3 spans 15 amino acids. The chain's CDR3 is CASSPRQGNTGELFF. The CDR3 nucleotides read TGTGCCAGCAGCCCCCGGCAGGGTAACACCGGGGAGCTGTTTTTT.

V usage is TRBV29-1 and J usage is TRBJ2-2; TRBD2 is a possible D gene (6 bases). Trimming pared 3 bases from V and 6 bases from J, leaving 14 bases between. The CDR3 consists of 14 residues. Germline CDR1 SQVTM, CDR2 ANQGSEA. CDR3 loop: CSVEDFGGSGELFF. Written as DNA, the CDR3 is TGCAGCGTTGAGGACTTCGGGGGTTCCGGGGAGCTGTTTTTT.

This clone was picked up a small number of times. The J gene is TRBJ1-4, the V gene TRBV5-1; 8 positions agree with TRBD1. The CDR3 is made up of 14 amino acids. From germline, CDR1 is SGHRS and CDR2 YFSETQ. Germline trimming cut 3 bases from V and 6 bases from J; bases unmatched to any gene: 4. The CDR3 here is CASSSGTGDEKLFF. The CDR3 DNA follows: TGCGCCAGCAGCTCCGGGACAGGTGATGAAAAACTGTTTTTT.

This chain uses TRBV11-1 with TRBJ2-7; no definite D call. The CDR3 is 12 amino acids. With 3 bases removed from V and 3 bases from J, the gap between germline ends came to 6 bases. CDR1 and CDR2 from the germline V gene are SGHAT and FQDESV (reference sequence). In nucleotides, the CDR3 is TGTGCCAGCAGCTTTCTAAGCTACGAGCAGTACTTC. Residues: CASSFLSYEQYF. Looking up the rest from reference TRBV11-1 and TRBJ2-7 gives the full variable domain: EAEVAQSPRYKITEKSQAVAFWCDPISGHATLYWYRQILGQGPELLVQFQDESVVDDSQLPKDRFSAERLKGVDSTLKIQPAELGDSAMYLCASSFLSYEQYFGPGTRLTVT.